The sequence of this T cell receptor beta chain was determined in a study of shared clonotypes between healthy human individuals. Nashville, Tennessee was home to all donors, who were Caucasian adults. Several immunoSEQ plates held equal portions of the genomic DNA taken from each subset. The table came from immunoSEQ multiplex PCR; TCRdb's copy has only in-frame clones and leaves some out. Counted here are more than 550,000 clones, less than 95% occurring once; the ten biggest clones make up 30% to 40%. Trimming took 3 bases from V and 1 from J; bases not matched to a gene: 2. The germline CDR1 and CDR2 sequences are SGDLS and YYNGEE. The CDR3 extends over 15 amino acids. For this clone: This sample also contains other DNA sequences that code for the same CDR3.

The clonotype originates from a man between 18 and 29 years old in good health. Some clones in this sample may be carry-over from other donors' samples. The chain recombines TRBV9 with TRBJ2-5, with 11 nucleotides matching TRBD2. The sample was memory CD8+ T cells from PBMCs. This sample's subset: CD45RO+ cells pooled with CCR7-negative TemRA cells. This chain's CDR3 is CASSEGLAVQETQYF. CDR3 bases: TGTGCCAGCAGCGAGGGACTAGCGGTCCAAGAGACCCAGTACTTC.